Listed below are T cell receptor beta chains from one sample, sequenced in a study of vaccination and CD4 T cells after COVID-19. TCRdb passed the PCR reads through MiXCR, listing each CDR3 protein once. The table lists 15,000 or so distinct CDR3 sequences, less than 75% of them singletons. The antigens for these receptors are not known. Material for sequencing was CD4+ T cells from blood, cultured in vitro. The source of these receptors is a human donor who had recovered from COVID-19. The conserved cysteine and the conserved F or W are not part of the CDR3 here. The D gene is left open where the match is weak. Where a row states a size, it is once, few, many or the class of an expanded clone; other rows omit it.

V gene: TRBV4-1
J gene: TRBJ1-1
clone size: few
D gene: NA
CDR3 protein: ASSQDRVTLRMAF

V gene: TRBV6-1
J gene: TRBJ1-2
clone size: NA
D gene: TRBD1
CDR3 protein: ASIPVLGQGPYT

V gene: TRBV7-9
J gene: TRBJ1-5
clone size: NA
D gene: NA
CDR3 protein: ASSLGASVVQPQH

V gene: TRBV19
J gene: TRBJ2-1
clone size: NA
D gene: NA
CDR3 protein: ASSWVGEQF

V gene: TRBV24-1
J gene: TRBJ2-1
clone size: NA
D gene: NA
CDR3 protein: ATSDSPTNEQF

V gene: TRBV6-1
J gene: TRBJ2-2
clone size: few
D gene: NA
CDR3 protein: ASKPRRNTGELF

V gene: TRBV28
J gene: TRBJ2-7
clone size: once
D gene: TRBD2
CDR3 protein: ASSPQLAASYEQY

V gene: TRBV15
J gene: TRBJ2-5
clone size: few
D gene: NA
CDR3 protein: ATSRVGVIRETQY

V gene: TRBV27
J gene: TRBJ1-3
clone size: once
D gene: TRBD1
CDR3 protein: ASSPRTGLRGNTIY

V gene: TRBV23-1
J gene: TRBJ1-1
clone size: NA
D gene: TRBD1
CDR3 protein: ASSPPGQKNTEAF

V gene: TRBV20-1
J gene: TRBJ1-2
clone size: NA
D gene: NA
CDR3 protein: SARSGLGYT

V gene: TRBV28
J gene: TRBJ1-2
clone size: NA
D gene: NA
CDR3 protein: ASSLPGPPYGYT

V gene: TRBV21-1
J gene: TRBJ1-1
clone size: few
D gene: NA
CDR3 protein: ASSKQPGRHTEAF